The entry below gives a single TCR beta chain sequence along with its context. Measured with immunoSEQ multiplex PCR; TCRdb has only the in-frame clones, and not every one. This table holds around 240,000 clones, more than 80% found once. The data stem from a study of blood T cell repertoires in COVID-19. Overall study: Sources were T cells, B-cell-depleted T cells, or PBMCs; the material itself was cDNA or gDNA.

Those who participated ranged in age from roughly 18 to 100 years and resided in under 25 US areas. Germline CDR1 reads SGHVS; CDR2 reads FNYEAQ. The V end was cut by 5 bases, the J end by 3 bases, with 13 bases between. The length of the CDR3 is 14 residues. The chain combines TRBV7-6 with TRBJ2-5, with D perhaps TRBD1 (6 bases). This TCR derives from a man in his fifties who had been exposed to COVID-19. The sequenced sample consisted of PBMCs or T cells enriched from blood (not recorded which). For the CDR3, the DNA is TGTGCCAGCAGCGTAAACCAGGGGAAAGAGACCCAGTACTTC. Its protein product is CASSVNQGKETQYF.